This T cell receptor beta chain stems from a study of control samples from healthy donors and cancer patients. This CDR3 spans 18 amino acids. V shed 3 bases and J shed 2 bases, with 22 bases lying between them. Germline V gene data show CDR1 as SGHAT and CDR2 as FQNNGV. Sequencing used immunoSEQ multiplex PCR; TCRdb keeps in-frame clones, though not all of them. The sample gives about 150,000 clones, 80% to 95% of which show up once; 2% is in the top ten. The clonotype comes from a middle-aged woman in good health. Sequencing was carried out using blood. The V gene is TRBV11-2, the J gene TRBJ1-2; D is ambiguous. In DNA, the CDR3 is TGTGCCAGCAGCTTTTGGAACGGGGTTTTACAACCAAACTATGGCTACACCTTC. Its protein is CASSFWNGVLQPNYGYTF.